This entry lists 2 T cell receptor beta chains sequenced from one sample in a study of neoadjuvant anti-PD-1 for oral cavity cancer. Data came from immunoSEQ multiplex PCR; TCRdb stores just in-frame clones and leaves some out. The sample shows tens of thousands of clones, roughly 84% of them seen only once. Source: PBMCs, taken before nivolumab (anti-PD-1) treatment. All receptors derive from a person aged 40 to 85 with oral cavity squamous cell carcinoma.

The rearrangement links TRBV5-1 to TRBJ1-1; D ambiguous. This CDR3 has 14 amino acids. CDR1 is SGHRS and CDR2 is YFSETQ in the germline V gene. V was clipped by 1 base and J by 3 bases, with 10 bases between them. The CDR3 is CASSLRGMDTEAFF. The CDR3 DNA reads as TGCGCCAGCAGCTTGAGAGGGATGGACACTGAAGCTTTCTTT.

Points on this clone: Other DNA sequences in this sample translate to the same CDR3. V is TRBV30 and J is TRBJ1-1; D perhaps matches TRBD1 (5 bases). Trimming left V 7 bases short and J 11 bases short, with 17 bases between. The CDR3 is made up of 11 amino acids. Germline V lookup: CDR1 GTSNPN, CDR2 SVGIG (reference sequence). In DNA, the CDR3 is TGTGCCTTGGAGGAGGGGCTCGGGGCTTTCTTT. Translation: CALEEGLGAFF.